Listed here is a single T cell receptor (beta chain). In its sample, this clone was seen once. Its antigen is currently not known. No quality values exist for individual bases; no much larger clone is one base distant. This sample is drawn from a study of T cell changes during pregnancy in multiple sclerosis (dated by TCRdb to about 2019). Notes on the research overall: The study looked at changes in the T cell repertoire across pregnancy in women with multiple sclerosis.

Cut back by 7 bases and 6 bases, the V and J ends lie 17 bases apart. CDR1 is given as SGHNT and CDR2 as YENEEA, both from the germline V gene. From cysteine to phenylalanine, the CDR3 is 14 amino acids long. Of the read, only the CDR3 DNA is kept; its 42 bases are in frame from base 1. Libraries were built with the immunoSEQ multiplex PCR assay. Sourced from immuneACCESS, this table was stored by TCRdb with only in-frame sequences that have V and J called. A share of the clones is absent; for the studies checked, an unresolved V gene accounts for under half, and the remainder has no known explanation. Counted in this sample were 79,000 or so clones; 85% to 95% of them appeared once. The ten largest clones capture approximately 0.2% of the sample.

The sequence is built from TRBV11-3 and TRBJ2-3; a tentative D call is TRBD2 (7 bases match). Sequencing was performed on CD4+ T cells from peripheral blood mononuclear cells, taken before pregnancy. The sequence came from a female donor with multiple sclerosis, enrolled in a pregnancy study. The CDR3 reads as follows: CASTNPGGQDTQYF. In nucleotide form, the sequence is TGTGCCAGCACCAACCCCGGGGGGCAGGATACGCAGTATTTT.